The 4 T cell receptor beta chains below come from one sample, sequenced in a study of CD8+CD57+ T cells in acquired aplastic anemia. Both TCR beta VDJ combination and CDR3 sequence profiling were carried out. Genomic DNA was the template for this profiling. TCRdb reprocessed the reads via MiXCR and lists one record per CDR3 protein. The top ten hold under 60% of the sample, which has about 160,000 distinct CDR3 sequences, 71% seen once. Individuals selected for sequencing had exhibited CD8+CD57+ cell expansion on flow cytometry. The specimen sequenced was sorted CD4+, CD8+, or CD8+CD57+ T cells (not recorded which) from PBMCs. All receptors come from a human donor with aplastic anemia.

V is TRBV10-3 and J is TRBJ1-5, with 7 bases that match TRBD1. The V gene's germline CDR1 is ENHRY and CDR2 SYGVKD. CDR3 size: 15 residues. J gave up 3 bases and V 4 bases, and 6 bases lay outside the gene matches. The DNA of the CDR3 is TGTGCCATCAGTGGGACAGGACTAGACAATCAGCCCCAGCATTTT. Translation gives CAISGTGLDNQPQHF.

V gene TRBV5-4 combines with J gene TRBJ2-7; D remains unclear. Germline V gives CDR1 SGHNT, CDR2 YYREEE (reference sequence). The germline V and J ends were trimmed by 5 bases and 5 bases, with 11 bases remaining between them. The CDR3 spans 12 residues. The CDR3 is CASRGSFDEQYF. The CDR3 bases are TGTGCCAGCAGGGGCAGTTTCGACGAGCAGTACTTC.

The V and J genes are TRBV2 and TRBJ1-1, with 8 bases identical to TRBD1. J was trimmed by 0 bases and V by 9 bases; bases with no gene match: 9. The CDR3 is made up of 15 amino acids. Germline V lookup: CDR1 SNHLY, CDR2 FYNNEI. The CDR3: CARRGQGGMNTEAFF. In DNA form, the CDR3 reads TGTGCCAGGAGAGGACAGGGAGGAATGAACACTGAAGCTTTCTTT.

The J gene is TRBJ2-5, the V gene TRBV20-1; D perhaps matches TRBD2 (7 bases). The V gene lost 5 bases and the J gene lost 5 bases, with 21 bases spanning the gap. This CDR3 is built from 15 residues. Germline assignment: CDR1 DFQATT and CDR2 SNEGSKA (reference sequence). In DNA form, the CDR3 reads TGCAGTGCTCCCTTGGAGGGGGGGCCAGCGGAGACCCAGTACTTC. Translating gives CSAPLEGGPAETQYF.